This T cell receptor (beta chain) derives from a study of regulatory T cells in long-lasting Graves disease. Arm-PCR of CDR3 regions and iRepertoire HTBI primers were used to build TCR beta libraries. TCRdb analysed the multiplex PCR reads with MiXCR anew, one entry per CDR3 protein. The sample contains roughly 700,000 distinct CDR3 sequences, about 30% of which appear only once. Notes on the study in general: Among the persistent patients, 2,741 public clonotypes were shared, more than the roughly 900 shared among new patients. Accuracy could have been hurt by small sample size. Persistent disease preferred TRBV28, TRBJ1-2 and TRBJ2-5.

Per germline, CDR1 MNHEY and CDR2 SVGEGT. The CDR3 consists of 15 residues. V was cut by 4 bases and J by 3 bases, with 13 bases left in between. Time point here: persistent/refractory GD, antithyroid drugs over 5 years with positive TRAb. Isolated PBMC RNA provided the starting material for the TCR library. EDTA tubes held 7 to 9 milliliters of peripheral blood from each patient. About this clonotype itself: Its specificity is unknown.

The chain combines TRBV6-2 or TRBV6-3 with TRBJ1-5; D may be TRBD1 (6 bases). Sequencing used peripheral blood mononuclear cells (PBMCs), obtained when the disease was refractory, from a patient treated with antithyroid drugs. This clonotype originated in a female donor with Graves disease. CDR3 coding DNA: TGTGCCAGCAGTTCTCGAGGGACATACAATCAGCCCCAGCATTTT. This encodes CASSSRGTYNQPQHF.